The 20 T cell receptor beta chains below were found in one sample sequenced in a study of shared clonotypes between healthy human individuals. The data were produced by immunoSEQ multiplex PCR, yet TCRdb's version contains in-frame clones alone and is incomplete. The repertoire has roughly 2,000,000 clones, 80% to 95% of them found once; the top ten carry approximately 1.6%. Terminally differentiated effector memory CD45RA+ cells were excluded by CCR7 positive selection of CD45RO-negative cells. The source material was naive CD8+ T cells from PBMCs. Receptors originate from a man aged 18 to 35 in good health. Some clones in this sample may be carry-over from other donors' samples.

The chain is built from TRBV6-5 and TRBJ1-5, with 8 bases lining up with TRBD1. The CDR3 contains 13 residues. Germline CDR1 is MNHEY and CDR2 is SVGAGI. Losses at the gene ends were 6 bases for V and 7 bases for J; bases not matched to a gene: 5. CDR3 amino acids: CASSPDRAQPQHF. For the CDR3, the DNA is TGTGCCAGCAGCCCGGACAGGGCACAGCCCCAGCATTTT.

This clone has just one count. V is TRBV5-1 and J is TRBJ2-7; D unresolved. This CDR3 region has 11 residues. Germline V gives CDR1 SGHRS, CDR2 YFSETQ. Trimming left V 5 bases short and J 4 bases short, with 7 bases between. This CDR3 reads CASRASYEQYF. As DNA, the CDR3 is TGCGCCAGCAGGGCCTCTTACGAGCAGTACTTC.

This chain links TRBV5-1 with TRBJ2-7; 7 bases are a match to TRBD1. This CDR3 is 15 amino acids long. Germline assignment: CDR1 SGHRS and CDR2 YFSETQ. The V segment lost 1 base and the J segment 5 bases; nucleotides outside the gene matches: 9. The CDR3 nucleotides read TGCGCCAGCAGCTTGAGACAGGGTGTTTTCGACGAGCAGTACTTC. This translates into CASSLRQGVFDEQYF.

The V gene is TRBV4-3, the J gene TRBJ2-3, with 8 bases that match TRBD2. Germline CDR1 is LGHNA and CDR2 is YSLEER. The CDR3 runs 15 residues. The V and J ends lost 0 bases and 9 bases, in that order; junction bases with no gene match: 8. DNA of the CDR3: TGCGCCAGCAGCCAAGATAGCGGGACCCCCGGAACGCAGTATTTT. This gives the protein CASSQDSGTPGTQYF.

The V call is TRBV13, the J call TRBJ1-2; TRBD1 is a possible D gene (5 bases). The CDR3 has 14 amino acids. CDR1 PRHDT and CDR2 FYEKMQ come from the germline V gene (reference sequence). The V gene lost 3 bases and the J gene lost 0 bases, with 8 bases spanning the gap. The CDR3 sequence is CASSFSGANYGYTF. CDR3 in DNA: TGTGCCAGCAGCTTTTCGGGGGCTAACTATGGCTACACCTTC.

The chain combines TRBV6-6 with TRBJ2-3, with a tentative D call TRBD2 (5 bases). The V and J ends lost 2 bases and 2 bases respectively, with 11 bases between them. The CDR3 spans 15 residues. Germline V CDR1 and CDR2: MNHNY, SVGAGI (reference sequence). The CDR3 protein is CASSYKWRVTDTQYF. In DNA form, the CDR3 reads TGTGCCAGCAGTTACAAATGGCGGGTCACAGATACGCAGTATTTT.

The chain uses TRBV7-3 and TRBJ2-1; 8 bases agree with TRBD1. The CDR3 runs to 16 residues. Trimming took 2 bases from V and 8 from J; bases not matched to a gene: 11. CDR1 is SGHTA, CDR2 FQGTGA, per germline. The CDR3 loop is CASSLESRTGFHEQFF. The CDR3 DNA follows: TGTGCCAGCAGCTTAGAGTCCCGGACAGGGTTTCATGAGCAGTTCTTC.

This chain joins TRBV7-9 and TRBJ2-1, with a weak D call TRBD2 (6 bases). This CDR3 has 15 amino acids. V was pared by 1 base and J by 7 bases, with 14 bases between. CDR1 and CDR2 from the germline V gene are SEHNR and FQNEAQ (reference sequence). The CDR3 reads CASSLVGGNGNEQFF. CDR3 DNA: TGTGCCAGCAGCTTAGTTGGCGGGAATGGGAATGAGCAGTTCTTC.

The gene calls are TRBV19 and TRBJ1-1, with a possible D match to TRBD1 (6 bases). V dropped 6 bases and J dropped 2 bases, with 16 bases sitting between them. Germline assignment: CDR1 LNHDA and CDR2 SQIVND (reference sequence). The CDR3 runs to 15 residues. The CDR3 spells CASSLRGTPNTEAFF. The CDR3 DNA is TGTGCCAGTAGCCTTCGCGGGACACCCAACACTGAAGCTTTCTTT.

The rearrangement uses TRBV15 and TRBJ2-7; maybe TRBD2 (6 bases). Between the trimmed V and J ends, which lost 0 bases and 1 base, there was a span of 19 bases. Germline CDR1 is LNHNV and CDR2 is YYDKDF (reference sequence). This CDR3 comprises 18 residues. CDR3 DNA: TGTGCCACCAGCAGAGATCAGTGGGGGGACGTGGGGTCCTACGAGCAGTACTTC. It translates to CATSRDQWGDVGSYEQYF.

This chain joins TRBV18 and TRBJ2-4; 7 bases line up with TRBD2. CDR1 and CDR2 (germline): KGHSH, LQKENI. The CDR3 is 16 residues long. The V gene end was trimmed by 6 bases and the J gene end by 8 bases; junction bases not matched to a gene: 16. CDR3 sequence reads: CASSPPVTRGRYIQYF. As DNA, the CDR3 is TGTGCCAGCTCCCCTCCGGTTACTCGCGGGAGATACATTCAGTACTTC. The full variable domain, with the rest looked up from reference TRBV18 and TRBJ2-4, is NAGVMQNPRHLVRRRGQEARLRCSPMKGHSHVYWYRQLPEEGLKFMVYLQKENIIDESGMPKERFSAEFPKEGPSILRIQQVVRGDSAAYFCASSPPVTRGRYIQYFGAGTRLSVL.

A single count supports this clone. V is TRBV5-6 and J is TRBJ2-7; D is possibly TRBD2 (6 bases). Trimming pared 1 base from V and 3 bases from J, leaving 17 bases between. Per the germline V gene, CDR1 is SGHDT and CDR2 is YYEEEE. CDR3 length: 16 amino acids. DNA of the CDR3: TGTGCCAGCAGCTTGTCTTCGGGGGTCTTGAACTACGAGCAGTACTTC. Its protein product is CASSLSSGVLNYEQYF.

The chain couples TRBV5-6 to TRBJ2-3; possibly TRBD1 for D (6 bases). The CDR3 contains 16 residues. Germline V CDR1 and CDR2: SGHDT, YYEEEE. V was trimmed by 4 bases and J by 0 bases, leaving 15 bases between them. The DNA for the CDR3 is TGTGCCAGCAGCCCCCTGGGGGCCTTTAGCACAGATACGCAGTATTTT. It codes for CASSPLGAFSTDTQYF.

The CDR3, as DNA: TGTGCCAGCAGTCGATTGCAGGGTCTCCATGAGCAGTTCTTC. It translates to CASSRLQGLHEQFF. This chain links TRBV6-5 with TRBJ2-1, with D tentatively TRBD1 (5 bases). The CDR3 loop spans 14 amino acids. Germline CDR1 MNHEY, CDR2 SVGAGI. The V end lost 5 bases, the J end lost 8 bases, and 16 bases lay between the germline ends.

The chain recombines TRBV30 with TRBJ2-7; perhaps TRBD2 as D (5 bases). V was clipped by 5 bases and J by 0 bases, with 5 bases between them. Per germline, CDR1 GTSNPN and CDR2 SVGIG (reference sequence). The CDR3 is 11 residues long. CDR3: CAWEGSYEQYF. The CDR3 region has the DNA TGTGCCTGGGAGGGCTCCTACGAGCAGTACTTC.

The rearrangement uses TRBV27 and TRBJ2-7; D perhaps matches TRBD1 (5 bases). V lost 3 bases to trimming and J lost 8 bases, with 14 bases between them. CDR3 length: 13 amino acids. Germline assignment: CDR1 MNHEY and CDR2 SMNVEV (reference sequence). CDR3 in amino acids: CASSLPGRVQQYF. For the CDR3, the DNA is TGTGCCAGCAGTTTGCCGGGCAGGGTACAGCAGTACTTC.

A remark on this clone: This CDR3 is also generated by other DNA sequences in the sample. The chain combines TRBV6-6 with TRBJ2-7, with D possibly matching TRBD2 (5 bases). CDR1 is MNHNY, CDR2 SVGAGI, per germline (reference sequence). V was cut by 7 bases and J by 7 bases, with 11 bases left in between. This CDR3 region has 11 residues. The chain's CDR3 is CASTPGGEQYF. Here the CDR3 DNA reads TGTGCCAGCACCCCGGGCGGGGAGCAGTACTTC.

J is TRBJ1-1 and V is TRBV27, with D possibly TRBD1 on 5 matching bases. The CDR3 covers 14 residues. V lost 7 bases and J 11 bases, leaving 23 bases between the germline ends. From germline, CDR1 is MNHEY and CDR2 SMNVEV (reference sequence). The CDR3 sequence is CASTPSPEGVEAFF. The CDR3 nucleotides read TGTGCCAGCACCCCAAGTCCAGAAGGGGTTGAGGCTTTCTTT.

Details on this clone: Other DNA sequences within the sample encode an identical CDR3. The DNA of the CDR3 is TGTGCCAGCAGTGCGTCCAGCTACAATGAGCAGTTCTTC. Translated: CASSASSYNEQFF. V is TRBV25-1 and J is TRBJ2-1; the D is unclear. The CDR3 has 13 amino acids. Germline CDR1 is MGHDK and CDR2 is SYGVNS. With 4 bases removed from V and 3 bases from J, the gap between germline ends came to 7 bases.

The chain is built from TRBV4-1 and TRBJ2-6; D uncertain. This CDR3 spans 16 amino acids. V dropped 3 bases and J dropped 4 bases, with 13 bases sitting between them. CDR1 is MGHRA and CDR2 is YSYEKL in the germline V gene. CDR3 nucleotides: TGCGCCAGCAGCCACCTCCGTGGTACCGGGGCCAACGTCCTGACTTTC. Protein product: CASSHLRGTGANVLTF.